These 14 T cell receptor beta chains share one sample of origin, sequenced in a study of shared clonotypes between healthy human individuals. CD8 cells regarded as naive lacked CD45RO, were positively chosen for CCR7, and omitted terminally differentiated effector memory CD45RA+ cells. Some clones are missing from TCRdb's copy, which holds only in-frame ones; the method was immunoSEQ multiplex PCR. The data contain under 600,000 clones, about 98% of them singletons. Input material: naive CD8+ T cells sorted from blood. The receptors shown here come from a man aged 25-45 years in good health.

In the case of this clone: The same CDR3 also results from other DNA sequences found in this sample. Here the CDR3 DNA reads TGTGCCAGCAGCTCCCCAGGGTGGCCCCAGCATTTT. Amino acids: CASSSPGWPQHF. The chain uses TRBV27 and TRBJ1-5; TRBD1 is a possible D gene (5 bases). Germline loops: CDR1 MNHEY, CDR2 SMNVEV (reference sequence). V was shortened by 6 bases and J by 9 bases, with 12 bases between the two germline ends. The CDR3 is 12 amino acids.

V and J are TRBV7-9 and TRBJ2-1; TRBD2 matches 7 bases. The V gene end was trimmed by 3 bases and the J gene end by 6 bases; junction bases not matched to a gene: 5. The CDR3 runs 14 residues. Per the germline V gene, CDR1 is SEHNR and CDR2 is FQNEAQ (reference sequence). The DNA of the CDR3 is TGTGCCAGCAGCTTGGAAGCGGGGTTCAATGAGCAGTTCTTC. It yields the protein CASSLEAGFNEQFF.

This CDR3 is CASSEYGGPNGGYTF. The DNA of the CDR3 is TGCGCCAGCAGTGAGTACGGGGGGCCCAACGGTGGCTACACCTTC. V gene TRBV10-2 combines with J gene TRBJ1-2; tentative D call: TRBD1 (6 bases). V lost 1 base and J lost 7, with 16 bases in between. The CDR3 is made up of 15 amino acids. The germline CDR1 and CDR2 sequences are WSHSY and SAAADI.

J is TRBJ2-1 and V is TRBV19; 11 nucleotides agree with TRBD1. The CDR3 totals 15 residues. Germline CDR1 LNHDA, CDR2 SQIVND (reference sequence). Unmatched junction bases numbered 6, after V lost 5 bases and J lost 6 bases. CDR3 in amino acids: CASSSPGQGVNEQFF. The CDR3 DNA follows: TGTGCCAGTAGTTCACCGGGACAGGGGGTCAATGAGCAGTTCTTC.

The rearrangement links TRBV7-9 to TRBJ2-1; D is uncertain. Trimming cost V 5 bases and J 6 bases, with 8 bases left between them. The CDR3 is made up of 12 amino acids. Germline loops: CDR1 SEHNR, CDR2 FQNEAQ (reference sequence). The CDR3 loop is CASSQTLNEQFF. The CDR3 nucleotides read TGTGCCAGCAGCCAGACTCTCAATGAGCAGTTCTTC.

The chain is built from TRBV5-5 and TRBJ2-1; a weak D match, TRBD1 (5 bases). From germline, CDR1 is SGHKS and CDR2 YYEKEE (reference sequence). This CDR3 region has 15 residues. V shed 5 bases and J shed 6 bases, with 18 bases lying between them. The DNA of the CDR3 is TGTGCCAGCAGAACTGCAGGGATTTCTTCCAATGAGCAGTTCTTC. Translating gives CASRTAGISSNEQFF.

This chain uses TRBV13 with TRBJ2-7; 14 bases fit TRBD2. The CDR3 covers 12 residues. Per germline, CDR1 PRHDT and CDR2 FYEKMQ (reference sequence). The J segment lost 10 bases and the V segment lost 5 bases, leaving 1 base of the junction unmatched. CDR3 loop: CASSGTSGRQYF. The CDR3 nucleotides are TGTGCCAGCAGCGGGACTAGCGGGAGACAGTACTTC.

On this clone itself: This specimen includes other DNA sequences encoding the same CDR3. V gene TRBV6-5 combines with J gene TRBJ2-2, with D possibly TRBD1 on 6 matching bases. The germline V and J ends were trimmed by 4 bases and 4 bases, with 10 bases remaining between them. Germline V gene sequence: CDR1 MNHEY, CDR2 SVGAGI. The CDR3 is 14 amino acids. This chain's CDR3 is CASSLTGSTGELFF. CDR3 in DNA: TGTGCCAGCAGTTTGACAGGTTCCACCGGGGAGCTGTTTTTT.

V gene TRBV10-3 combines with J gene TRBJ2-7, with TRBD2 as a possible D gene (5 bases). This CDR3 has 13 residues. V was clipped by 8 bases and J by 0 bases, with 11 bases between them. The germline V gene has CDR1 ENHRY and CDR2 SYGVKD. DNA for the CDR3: TGTGCCATCCGGTCGGGGAGCTCCTACGAGCAGTACTTC. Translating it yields CAIRSGSSYEQYF.

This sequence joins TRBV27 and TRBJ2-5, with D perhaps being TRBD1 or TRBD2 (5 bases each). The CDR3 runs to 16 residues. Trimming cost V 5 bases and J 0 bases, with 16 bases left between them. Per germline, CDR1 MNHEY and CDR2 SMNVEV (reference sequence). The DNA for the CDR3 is TGTGCCAGCAGTCCTCTAATGGGACCGTACCAAGAGACCCAGTACTTC. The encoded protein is CASSPLMGPYQETQYF.

DNA for the CDR3: TGTGCCAGCAGTGGTGGACAGATAGCCAAAAACATTCAGTACTTC. This gives the protein CASSGGQIAKNIQYF. The genes are TRBV2 and TRBJ2-4; TRBD1 might be the D (6 bases). The CDR3 has 15 residues. V dropped 4 bases and J dropped 0 bases, with 10 bases sitting between them. The germline V gene encodes CDR1 SNHLY and CDR2 FYNNEI.

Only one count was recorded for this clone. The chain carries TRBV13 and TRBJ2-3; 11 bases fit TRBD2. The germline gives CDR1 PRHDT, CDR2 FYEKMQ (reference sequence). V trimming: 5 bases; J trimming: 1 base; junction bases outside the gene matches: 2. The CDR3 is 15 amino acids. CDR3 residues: CASSTLAGGTDTQYF. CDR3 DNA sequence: TGTGCCAGCAGCACACTAGCGGGGGGCACAGATACGCAGTATTTT.

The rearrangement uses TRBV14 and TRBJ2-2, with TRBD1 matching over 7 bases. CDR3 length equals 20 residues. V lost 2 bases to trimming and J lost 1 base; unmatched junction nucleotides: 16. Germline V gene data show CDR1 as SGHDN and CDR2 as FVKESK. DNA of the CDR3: TGTGCCAGCAGCCAAAGGCTCCGGGACAGTAGTACACAGAACACCGGGGAGCTGTTTTTT. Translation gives CASSQRLRDSSTQNTGELFF.

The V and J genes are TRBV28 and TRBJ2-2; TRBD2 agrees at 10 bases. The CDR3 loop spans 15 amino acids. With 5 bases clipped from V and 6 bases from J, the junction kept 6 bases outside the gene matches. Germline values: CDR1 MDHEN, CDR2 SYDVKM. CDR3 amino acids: CASSPLAGVPGELFF. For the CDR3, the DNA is TGTGCCAGCAGTCCCCTAGCGGGAGTACCCGGGGAGCTGTTTTTT.